The clone carrying this TCR beta chain occurred many times. With iRepertoire HTBI primers and Arm-PCR of CDR3 regions, TCR beta libraries were built. TCRdb passed the multiplex PCR reads through MiXCR, listing each CDR3 protein once. The sample contains 400,000 to 500,000 distinct CDR3 sequences, around 21% of which appear only once. The sample belongs to a study of regulatory T cells in long-lasting Graves disease. Specified time point: persistent/refractory GD, antithyroid drugs over 5 years with positive TRAb. There was RNA extracted from PBMCs, and the TCR library was made from it. Germline V lookup: CDR1 MDHEN, CDR2 SYDVKM. V lost 6 bases and J 7 bases, leaving 18 bases between the germline ends. The CDR3 consists of 15 residues.

The source of this sequence is a female donor with Graves disease. V is TRBV28 and J is TRBJ2-2; D is uncertain. The sequenced sample was peripheral blood mononuclear cells (PBMCs), obtained when the disease was refractory, from a patient treated with antithyroid drugs. CDR3 in amino acids: CASSLLHGVHGELFF. The CDR3 region has the DNA TGTGCCAGCAGCCTTCTTCATGGGGTGCACGGGGAGCTGTTTTTT.